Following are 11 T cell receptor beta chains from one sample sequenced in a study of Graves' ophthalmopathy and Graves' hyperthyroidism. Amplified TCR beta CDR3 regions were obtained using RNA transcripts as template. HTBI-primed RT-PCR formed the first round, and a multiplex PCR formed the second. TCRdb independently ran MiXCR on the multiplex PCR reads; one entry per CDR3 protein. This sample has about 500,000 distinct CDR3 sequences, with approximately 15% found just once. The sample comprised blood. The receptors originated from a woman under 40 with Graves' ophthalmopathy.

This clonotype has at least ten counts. In nucleotides, the CDR3 is TGTGCCAGCAGTTACGGGTCAGACATGAACACTGAAGCTTTCTTT. This translates into CASSYGSDMNTEAFF. The V call is TRBV6-5, the J call TRBJ1-1; no firm D call. The CDR3 runs 15 residues. Trimming took off 2 bases at V and 0 bases at J, with 10 bases between the two ends. Germline V gene lookup returns CDR1 MNHEY and CDR2 SVGAGI.

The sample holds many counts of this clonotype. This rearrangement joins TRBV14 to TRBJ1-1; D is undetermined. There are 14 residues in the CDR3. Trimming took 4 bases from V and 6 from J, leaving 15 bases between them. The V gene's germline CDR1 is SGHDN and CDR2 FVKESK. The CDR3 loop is CASSPGPGTAEAFF. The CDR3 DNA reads TGTGCCAGCAGCCCAGGACCGGGCACCGCTGAAGCTTTCTTT.

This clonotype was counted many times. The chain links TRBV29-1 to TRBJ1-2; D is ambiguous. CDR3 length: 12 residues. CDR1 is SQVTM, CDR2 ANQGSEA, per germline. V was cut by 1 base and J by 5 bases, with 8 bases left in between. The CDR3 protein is CSVEGRGYGYTF. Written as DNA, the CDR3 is TGCAGCGTTGAAGGGCGGGGATATGGCTACACCTTC.

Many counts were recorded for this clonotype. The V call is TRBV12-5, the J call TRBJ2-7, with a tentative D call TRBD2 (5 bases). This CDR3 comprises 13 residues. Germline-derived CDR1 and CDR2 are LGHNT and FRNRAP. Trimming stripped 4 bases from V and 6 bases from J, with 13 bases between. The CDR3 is CASGSDSLGEQYF. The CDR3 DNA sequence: TGTGCTAGTGGTTCGGACTCCCTCGGCGAGCAGTACTTC. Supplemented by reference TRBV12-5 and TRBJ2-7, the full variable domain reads DARVTQTPRHKVTEMGQEVTMRCQPILGHNTVFWYRQTMMQGLELLAYFRNRAPLDDSGMPKDRFSAEMPDATLATLKIQPSEPRDSAVYFCASGSDSLGEQYFGPGTRLTVT.

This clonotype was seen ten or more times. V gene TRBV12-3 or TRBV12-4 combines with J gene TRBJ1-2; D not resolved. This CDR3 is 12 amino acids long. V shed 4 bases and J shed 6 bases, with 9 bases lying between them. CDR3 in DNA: TGTGCCAGCAGTTCTGTGACTGATGGCTACACCTTC. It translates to CASSSVTDGYTF.

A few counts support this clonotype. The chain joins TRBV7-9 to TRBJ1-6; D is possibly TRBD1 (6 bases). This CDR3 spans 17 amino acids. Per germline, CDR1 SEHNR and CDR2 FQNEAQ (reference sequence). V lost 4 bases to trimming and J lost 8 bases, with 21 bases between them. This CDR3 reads CASSSRFEGVVHSPLHF. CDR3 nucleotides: TGTGCCAGCAGCTCTCGATTTGAGGGGGTAGTACATTCACCCCTCCACTTT.

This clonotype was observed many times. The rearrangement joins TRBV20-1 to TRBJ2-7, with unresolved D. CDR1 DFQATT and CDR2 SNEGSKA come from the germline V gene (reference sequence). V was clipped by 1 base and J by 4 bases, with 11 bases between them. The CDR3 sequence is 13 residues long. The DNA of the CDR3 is TGCAGTGCTAGAGCCACCAAAGGGTACGAGCAGTACTTC. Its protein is CSARATKGYEQYF.

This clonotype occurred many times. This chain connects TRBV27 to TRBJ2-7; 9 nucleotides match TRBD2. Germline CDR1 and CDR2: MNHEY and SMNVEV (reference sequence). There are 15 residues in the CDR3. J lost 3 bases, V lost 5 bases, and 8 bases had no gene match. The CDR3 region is CASSGPSGANYEQYF. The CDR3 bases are TGTGCCAGCAGTGGGCCTAGCGGGGCAAACTACGAGCAGTACTTC.

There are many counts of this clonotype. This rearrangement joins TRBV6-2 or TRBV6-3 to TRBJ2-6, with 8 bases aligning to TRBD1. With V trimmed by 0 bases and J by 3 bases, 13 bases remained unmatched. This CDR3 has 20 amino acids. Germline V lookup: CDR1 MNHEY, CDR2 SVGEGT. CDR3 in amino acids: CASSYSKGRGRGRGANVLTF. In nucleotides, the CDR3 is TGTGCCAGCAGTTACTCGAAAGGGCGGGGCAGGGGGCGTGGGGCCAACGTCCTGACTTTC.

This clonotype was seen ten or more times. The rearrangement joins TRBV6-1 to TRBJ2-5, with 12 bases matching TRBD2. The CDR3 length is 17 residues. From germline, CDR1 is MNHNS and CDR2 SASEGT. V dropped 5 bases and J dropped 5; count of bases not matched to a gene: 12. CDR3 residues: CASSTGASGGAPETQYF. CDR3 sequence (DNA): TGTGCCAGCAGTACAGGGGCTAGCGGGGGGGCCCCCGAGACCCAGTACTTC.

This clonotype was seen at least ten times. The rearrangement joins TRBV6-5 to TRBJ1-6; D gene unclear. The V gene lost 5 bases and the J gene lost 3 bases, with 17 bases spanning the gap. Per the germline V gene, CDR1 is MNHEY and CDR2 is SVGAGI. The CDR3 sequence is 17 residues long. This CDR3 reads CASSPNPRGYYNSPLHF. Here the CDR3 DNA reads TGTGCCAGCAGTCCTAACCCTCGGGGTTACTATAATTCACCCCTCCACTTT.